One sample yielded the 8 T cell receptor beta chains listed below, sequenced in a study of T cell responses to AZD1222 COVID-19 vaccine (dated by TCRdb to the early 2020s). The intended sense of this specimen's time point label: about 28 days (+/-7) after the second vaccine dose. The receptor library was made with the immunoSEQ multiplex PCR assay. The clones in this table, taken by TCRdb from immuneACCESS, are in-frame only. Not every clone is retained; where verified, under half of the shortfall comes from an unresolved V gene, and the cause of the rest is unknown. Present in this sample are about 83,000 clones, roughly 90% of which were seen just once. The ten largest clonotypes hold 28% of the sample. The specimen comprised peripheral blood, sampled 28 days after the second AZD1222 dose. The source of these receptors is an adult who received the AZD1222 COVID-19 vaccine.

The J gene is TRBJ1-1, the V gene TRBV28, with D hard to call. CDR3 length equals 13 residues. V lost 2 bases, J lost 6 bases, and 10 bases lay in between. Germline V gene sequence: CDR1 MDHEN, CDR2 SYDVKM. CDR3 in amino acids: CASSLKGGSEAFF. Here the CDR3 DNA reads TGTGCCAGCAGTTTAAAAGGAGGGTCTGAAGCTTTCTTT. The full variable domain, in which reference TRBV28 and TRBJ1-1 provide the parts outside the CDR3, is DVKVTQSSRYLVKRTGEKVFLECVQDMDHENMFWYRQDPGLGLRLIYFSYDVKMKEKGDIPEGYSVSREKKERFSLILESASTNQTSMYLCASSLKGGSEAFFGQGTRLTVV.

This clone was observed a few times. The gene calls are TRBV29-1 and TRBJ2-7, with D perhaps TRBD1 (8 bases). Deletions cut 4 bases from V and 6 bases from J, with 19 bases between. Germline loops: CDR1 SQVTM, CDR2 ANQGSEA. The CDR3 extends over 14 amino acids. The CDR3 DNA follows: TGCAGCGTTGTAGGCGGACAGGGAGGGATCGAGCAGTACTTC. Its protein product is CSVVGGQGGIEQYF.

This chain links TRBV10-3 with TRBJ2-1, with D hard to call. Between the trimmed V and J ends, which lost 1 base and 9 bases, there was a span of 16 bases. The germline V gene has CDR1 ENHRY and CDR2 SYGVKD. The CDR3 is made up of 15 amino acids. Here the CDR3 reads CAISELTPKAGEQFF. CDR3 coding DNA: TGTGCCATCAGTGAGTTGACTCCAAAGGCAGGTGAGCAGTTCTTC.

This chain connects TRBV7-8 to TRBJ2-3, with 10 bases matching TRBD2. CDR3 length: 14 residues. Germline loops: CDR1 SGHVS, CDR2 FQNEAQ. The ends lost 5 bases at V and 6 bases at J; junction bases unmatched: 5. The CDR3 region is CASSQLAGVDTQYF. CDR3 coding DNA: TGTGCCAGCAGCCAGCTAGCGGGAGTGGATACGCAGTATTTT. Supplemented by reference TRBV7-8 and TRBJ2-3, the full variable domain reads GAGVSQSPRYKVAKRGQDVALRCDPISGHVSLFWYQQALGQGPEFLTYFQNEAQLDKSGLPSDRFFAERPEGSVSTLKIQRTQQEDSAVYLCASSQLAGVDTQYFGPGTRLTVL.

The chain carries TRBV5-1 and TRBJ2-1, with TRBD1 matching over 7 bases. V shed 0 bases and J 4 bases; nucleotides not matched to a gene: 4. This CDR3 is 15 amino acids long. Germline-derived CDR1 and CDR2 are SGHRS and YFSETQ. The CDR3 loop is CASSLGDSGYNEQFF. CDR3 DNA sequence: TGCGCCAGCAGCTTGGGGGACAGTGGTTACAATGAGCAGTTCTTC.

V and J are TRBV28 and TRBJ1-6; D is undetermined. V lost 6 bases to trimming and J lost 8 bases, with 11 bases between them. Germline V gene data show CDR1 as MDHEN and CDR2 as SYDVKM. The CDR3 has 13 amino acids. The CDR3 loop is CASRRGSDSPLHF. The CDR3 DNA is TGTGCCAGCAGAAGAGGGAGTGATTCACCCCTCCACTTT.

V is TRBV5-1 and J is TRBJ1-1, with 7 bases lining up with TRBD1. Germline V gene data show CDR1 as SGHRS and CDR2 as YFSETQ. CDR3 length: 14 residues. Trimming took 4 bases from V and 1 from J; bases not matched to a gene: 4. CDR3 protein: CASSLDRANTEAFF. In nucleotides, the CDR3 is TGCGCCAGCAGCCTAGACAGGGCGAACACTGAAGCTTTCTTT.

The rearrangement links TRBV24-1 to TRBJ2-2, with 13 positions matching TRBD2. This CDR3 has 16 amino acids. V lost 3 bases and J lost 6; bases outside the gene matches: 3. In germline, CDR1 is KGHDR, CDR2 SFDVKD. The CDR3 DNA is TGTGCCACCAGTGATGGGACTAGCGGGAAGTCCGGGGAGCTGTTTTTT. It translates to CATSDGTSGKSGELFF.